Below are 16 T cell receptor beta chains sequenced from a single sample in a study of molecular identifiers for immune sequencing clone quantification. TCRdb reanalysed the PCR reads using MiXCR and keeps one entry per CDR3 protein. The sample includes 60,000 to 70,000 distinct CDR3 sequences, roughly 17% of them seen just once. Sequencing used naive CD8+ T cells from blood, with Jurkat cell RNA spiked in. Subset denoted: FACS-sorted CD8+CD4-CCR7+CD45RA+ naive T cells. These receptors came from a human donor in good health. Some libraries in this study had Jurkat cell RNA spiked in.

The table lists this clonotype with a few counts. The chain employs TRBV6-9 and TRBJ2-1; the match to TRBD2 covers 7 bases. Per the germline V gene, CDR1 is MNHGY and CDR2 is SVAAGI. This CDR3 spans 14 amino acids. V lost 7 bases and J lost 5; bases outside the gene matches: 8. CDR3 sequence (DNA): TGTGCCAGCACCGGGGGGTTTCAGGACAATGAGCAGTTCTTC. Translating it yields CASTGGFQDNEQFF.

As for this clonotype: One base away lies a much larger clone, so this may be a sequencing read error. CDR3 loop: CASSRIYEQYF. For the CDR3, the DNA is TGTGCCAGCAGCCGGATCTACGAGCAGTACTTC. V and J are TRBV5-3 and TRBJ2-7; D remains ambiguous. TRBV5-3 is an ORF, with its function uncertain. The CDR3 is 11 residues long. Deletions cut 8 bases from V and 3 bases from J, with 9 bases between.

In regard to this clonotype: A read error may explain this, as a much larger clone is one base away. The J gene is TRBJ2-1, the V gene TRBV27; tentatively, D is TRBD2 (6 bases). The CDR3 is 16 amino acids. Germline-derived CDR1 and CDR2 are MNHEY and SMNVEV (reference sequence). CDR3 loop: CVSSLVGGSSYNEQFF. The CDR3, as DNA: TGTGTCAGCTCCCTGGTCGGGGGTAGCTCCTACAATGAGCAGTTCTTC.

This clonotype has just a few counts. The chain uses TRBV6-5 and TRBJ2-1; D remains ambiguous. This CDR3 spans 15 amino acids. Germline lookup yields CDR1 MNHEY and CDR2 SVGAGI. Trimming removed 6 bases from V and 8 bases from J, with 20 bases in between. CDR3 in DNA: TGTGCCAGCAGGATCGACGGAGCGCGCTGGGATGAGCAGTTCTTC. Translation: CASRIDGARWDEQFF.

This clonotype has at least ten counts. The rearrangement joins TRBV9 to TRBJ2-7, with 9 nucleotides matching TRBD1. The CDR3 sequence is 16 residues long. Germline V gene sequence: CDR1 SGDLS, CDR2 YYNGEE. V dropped 4 bases and J dropped 4; count of bases not matched to a gene: 12. In DNA, the CDR3 is TGTGCCAGCAGCTCCAACGCCGGGACAGGGAATTACGAGCAGTACTTC. Translated: CASSSNAGTGNYEQYF.

This clonotype was picked up many times. V gene TRBV20-1 combines with J gene TRBJ2-7; 12 positions match TRBD2. The CDR3 has 17 amino acids. With V trimmed by 0 bases and J by 3 bases, 9 bases remained unmatched. CDR1 and CDR2 (germline): DFQATT, SNEGSKA (reference sequence). CDR3 coding DNA: TGCAGTGCTAGAGATATTCCTGAGACTAGCGGGAGCTACGAGCAGTACTTC. Protein: CSARDIPETSGSYEQYF.

There are a few counts of this clonotype. This chain uses TRBV6-2 or TRBV6-3 with TRBJ2-1; D ambiguous. Germline loops: CDR1 MNHEY, CDR2 SVGEGT. V lost 2 bases, J lost 6 bases, and 5 bases lay in between. The CDR3 totals 12 residues. Here the CDR3 DNA reads TGTGCCAGCAGTTACCTTTTCAATGAGCAGTTCTTC. Protein: CASSYLFNEQFF.

This clonotype was seen more than once but under ten times. This chain uses TRBV27 with TRBJ1-1; a weak D match, TRBD1 (6 bases). The V end was cut by 2 bases, the J end by 6 bases, with 25 bases between. CDR3 size: 18 residues. Germline V CDR1 and CDR2: MNHEY, SMNVEV (reference sequence). The CDR3 bases are TGTGCCAGCAGTTTAGACCCTCTTGGACAGATAATCTCGGCTGAAGCTTTCTTT. This codes for CASSLDPLGQIISAEAFF.

This clonotype was found a few times. This clone may be a read error of a much larger clone one base away. The rearrangement joins TRBV19 to TRBJ2-2; 8 bases map to TRBD2. From germline, CDR1 is LNHDA and CDR2 SQIVND (reference sequence). This CDR3 contains 13 residues. The V gene end was trimmed by 7 bases and the J gene end by 4 bases; junction bases not matched to a gene: 2. The CDR3 spells CASMSGSTGELFF. CDR3 bases: TGTGCCAGTATGAGCGGGAGCACCGGGGAGCTGTTTTTT.

This clonotype appeared a few times. This sequence may be a read error, since a much larger clone differs from it by one base. The chain uses TRBV6-1 and TRBJ2-1; D remains ambiguous. Germline V CDR1 and CDR2: MNHNS, SASEGT. The CDR3 contains 12 residues. CDR3 sequence: CAGSDTNNEQFF. CDR3 DNA sequence: TGTGCCGGCAGTGACACCAACAATGAGCAGTTCTTC.

A word on this clonotype: A much larger clone differs by one base, so this may be a read error. Given the absence of the conserved phenylalanine or tryptophan at the CDR3 end, a read error is likely. The chain has TRBV27 and TRBJ2-3, with 14 bases lining up with TRBD2. The germline gives CDR1 MNHEY, CDR2 SMNVEV (reference sequence). The CDR3 is 18 amino acids. With 5 bases clipped from V and 1 base from J, the junction kept 8 bases outside the gene matches. CDR3 region: CASSKGTSGSEGTDTQYS. The CDR3 bases are TGTGCCAGCAGTAAAGGGACTAGCGGGAGCGAGGGCACAGATACGCAGTATTCT.

This clonotype was counted a few times. The CDR3 here is CASSEAGGLTEKLFF. The CDR3 nucleotides are TGTGCCAGCAGTGAAGCGGGGGGGCTAACTGAAAAACTGTTTTTT. This chain uses TRBV6-1 with TRBJ1-4; D possibly corresponds to TRBD1 (6 bases). Germline V gene sequence: CDR1 MNHNS, CDR2 SASEGT. Trimming pared 0 bases from V and 7 bases from J, leaving 12 bases between. The CDR3 is made up of 15 amino acids.

This clonotype has just a few counts. Relative to the germline gene, one junction end is altered; a read error may explain this. This chain links TRBV7-3 with TRBJ2-3, with D perhaps TRBD1 (5 bases). Germline CDR1 reads SGHTA; CDR2 reads FQGTGA. This CDR3 is built from 13 residues. The CDR3 loop reads CASSLNPTDMQYF. The DNA of the CDR3 is TGTGCCAGCAGCTTAAACCCGACAGATATGCAGTATTTT.

V usage is TRBV29-1 and J usage is TRBJ1-6, with no clear D. CDR1 is SQVTM, CDR2 ANQGSEA, per germline. The V end was cut by 3 bases, the J end by 2 bases, with 14 bases between. The CDR3 sequence is 16 residues long. The CDR3 bases are TGCAGCGTTGATTTCAGACCGCCACCCTATAATTCACCCCTCCACTTT. It specifies CSVDFRPPPYNSPLHF.

The V and J genes are TRBV5-6 and TRBJ2-1, with 9 bases that match TRBD1. Germline V gene data show CDR1 as SGHDT and CDR2 as YYEEEE. Trimming cost V 1 base and J 4 bases; bases outside gene matches: 3. This CDR3 is 15 amino acids long. The CDR3 is CASSLRDRDYNEQFF. In DNA, the CDR3 is TGTGCCAGCAGCTTGCGGGACAGGGATTACAATGAGCAGTTCTTC. Together with reference TRBV5-6 and TRBJ2-1, the CDR3 gives the full variable domain: DAGVTQSPTHLIKTRGQQVTLRCSPKSGHDTVSWYQQALGQGPQFIFQYYEEEERQRGNFPDRFSGHQFPNYSSELNVNALLLGDSALYLCASSLRDRDYNEQFFGPGTRLTVL.

The genes are TRBV28 and TRBJ2-1; TRBD2 is a possible D gene (5 bases). The CDR3 covers 15 residues. Looked up from germline, CDR1 is MDHEN and CDR2 is SYDVKM. V was trimmed by 3 bases and J by 0 bases, leaving 9 bases between them. This CDR3 reads CASSFGETSYNEQFF. CDR3 DNA: TGTGCCAGCAGTTTTGGGGAGACCTCCTACAATGAGCAGTTCTTC.